The present entry profiles one T cell receptor beta chain with its context. Measured with immunoSEQ multiplex PCR; TCRdb has only the in-frame clones, and not every one. The sample has 55,000 to 70,000 clones; roughly 91% are singletons. These data are taken from a study of lymphopenia after photon versus proton radiotherapy. This CDR3 spans 13 amino acids. V trimming: 7 bases; J trimming: 1 base; junction bases outside the gene matches: 7. Germline V CDR1 and CDR2: SQVTM, ANQGSEA. The V and J genes are TRBV29-1 and TRBJ2-7; 7 bases fit TRBD1. The source is a woman in her 70s with pancreatic cancer. This specimen was peripheral blood, taken from a patient treated with photon-based radiotherapy. The DNA of the CDR3 is TGCAGCGCTGGGGGACAGCGTTCCTACGAGCAGTACTTC. Translation: CSAGGQRSYEQYF.